Here is one T cell receptor beta chain with its context. What it recognizes is unknown. These data are taken from a study of T cells in localized non-small cell lung cancer. Study-level findings and limits: Of the tissues analyzed, uninvolved adjacent lung showed maximal T cell clonality, greater than tumor. Among the top 100 tumor clones, a median 57 appeared in adjacent lung.

TCRdb's table, derived via immunoSEQ multiplex PCR, lists solely in-frame clones and lacks some. The sample has several thousand clones; nearly 90% are singletons. Germline CDR1 is MGHRA and CDR2 is YSYEKL. The CDR3 contains 13 residues. The V end lost 11 bases, the J end lost 4 bases, and 17 bases lay between the germline ends. This receptor was taken from a female donor older than 55 with stage II squamous cell lung carcinoma. The chain is built from TRBV4-1 and TRBJ1-2; tentatively, D is TRBD1 (5 bases). This material consisted of peripheral blood, taken before any cancer treatment. The CDR3 sequence: CAARGAISYGYTF. In nucleotides, the CDR3 is TGCGCCGCTAGAGGGGCAATAAGCTATGGCTACACCTTC.